This is a list of T cell receptor beta chains from one sample in a study of T-cell reconstitution after alpha-beta-depleted transplantation in children. One entry per CDR3 protein results from TCRdb running MiXCR on the PCR reads. Here the sample spans about 210,000 distinct CDR3 sequences, more than 15% being singletons. The sequences come from PBMCs, mostly from graft donor cells, collected 360 days after TCRalphabeta/CD19-depleted stem cell transplant. Every receptor here comes from a male patient aged 2-9 years who had a stem cell transplant for acute lymphoblastic leukemia, so the T cells may come from the graft donor. CDR3s include the opening cysteine and the closing phenylalanine or tryptophan. Each record gives: CDR3 length, J gene, D gene, V gene, clone size, CDR3 DNA, CDR3 protein. A D gene is named only where the DNA matches it firmly. Expanded clones get a size class; other rows say once, few or many, or leave the size out.

16 | TRBJ2-3 | - | TRBV5-5 | few | TGTGCCAGCAGCTACGGCCCAAACCGGAGAGGAGATACGCAGTATTTT | CASSYGPNRRGDTQYF
19 | TRBJ2-1 | TRBD2 | TRBV5-1 | few | TGCGCCAGCAGCTTGGAACTAGCGGGCGGAGGAGGTGACTGGGATGAGCAGTTCTTC | CASSLELAGGGGDWDEQFF
14 | TRBJ1-1 | - | TRBV11-2 | many | TGTGCCAGCAGCCAAACGACGGGGTACACTGAAGCTTTCTTT | CASSQTTGYTEAFF
13 | TRBJ1-5 | - | TRBV7-9 | few | TGTGCCAGCAGCTCTAGGGGTGTTGAGCCCCAGCATTTT | CASSSRGVEPQHF
12 | TRBJ1-1 | - | TRBV20-1 | few | TGCAGTGCCAAAAAAGGGGGAGCTGAAGCTTTCTTT | CSAKKGGAEAFF
12 | TRBJ2-7 | - | TRBV5-1 | few | TGCGCCAGCAGCTTGGACAGCGGGGAGCAGTACTTC | CASSLDSGEQYF
11 | TRBJ2-7 | TRBD2 | TRBV29-1 | many | TGCAGCGCAGGACTAGCCTACGAGCAGTACTTC | CSAGLAYEQYF
15 | TRBJ1-4 | - | TRBV10-2 | - | TGCGCCAGCAGTGTTTCCGGGACCCTTAATGAAAAACTGTTTTTT | CASSVSGTLNEKLFF
15 | TRBJ2-2 | - | TRBV9 | few | TGTGCCAGCAGCGTATACGAGGAACGAGTCGGGGAGCTGTTTTTT | CASSVYEERVGELFF
11 | TRBJ1-4 | - | TRBV29-1 | few | TGCAGCGTCAGATTCGGGGAAAAACTGTTTTTT | CSVRFGEKLFF
15 | TRBJ2-1 | TRBD2 | TRBV28 | - | TGTGCCAGCAGGACTTTACGCGGGGGTTACAATGAGCAGTTCTTC | CASRTLRGGYNEQFF
16 | TRBJ2-7 | TRBD1 | TRBV5-1 | - | TGCGCCAGCAGCTTGGGTCTGGACAGGGTAACCTACGAGCAGTACTTC | CASSLGLDRVTYEQYF
15 | TRBJ2-7 | - | TRBV20-1 | many | TGCAGTGCTAGAGATAGGGAATGGGGCCCGTACGAGCAGTACTTC | CSARDREWGPYEQYF
15 | TRBJ2-7 | TRBD1 | TRBV5-6 | few | TGTGCCAGCAGCTTGGGGGGACAGGGTCCCTACGAGCAGTACTTC | CASSLGGQGPYEQYF
17 | TRBJ2-5 | TRBD1 | TRBV5-1 | few | TGCGCCAGCAGCCTCAGGACAGGGGGCCTACGTCGAGAGACCCAGTACTTC | CASSLRTGGLRRETQYF
13 | TRBJ2-7 | - | TRBV5-1 | - | TGCGCCAGCAGCTTGGAGGGACCCCTAGAGCAGTACTTC | CASSLEGPLEQYF
14 | TRBJ2-3 | - | TRBV7-9 | - | TGTGCCAGCAGCTTAGTTCCAAGCACAGATACGCAGTATTTT | CASSLVPSTDTQYF
14 | TRBJ1-2 | TRBD1 | TRBV20-1 | - | TGCAGTGCTCCAACAACAGGGGGCAGACATGGCTACACCTTC | CSAPTTGGRHGYTF
14 | TRBJ2-3 | TRBD1 | TRBV12-3/TRBV12-4 | - | TGTGCCAGCGAACCCGGGGACAGAACAGATACGCAGTATTTT | CASEPGDRTDTQYF
15 | TRBJ2-2 | - | TRBV5-1 | few | TGCGCCAGCAGCTTGGAGGGGCTGAACACCGGGGAGCTGTTTTTT | CASSLEGLNTGELFF
16 | TRBJ2-1 | - | TRBV27 | many | TGTGCCAGCAGTACCGGGGCAGTTGAATCCTACAATGAGCAGTTCTTC | CASSTGAVESYNEQFF
14 | TRBJ2-1 | TRBD2 | TRBV20-1 | - | TGCAGTGCCATCGGCGGGAGCTCCTACAATGAGCAGTTCTTC | CSAIGGSSYNEQFF
17 | TRBJ1-1 | - | TRBV6-1 | - | TGTGCCAGCAGTCCGACCCGCACCCCCTGGGGGGGCACTGAAGCTTTCTTT | CASSPTRTPWGGTEAFF
13 | TRBJ1-2 | TRBD1 | TRBV7-9 | - | TGTGCCAGCAGTATGCGGGACAGGGAAGGCTACACCTTC | CASSMRDREGYTF
12 | TRBJ2-7 | - | TRBV6-6 | many | TGTGCCAGCAGTTCGGACAGCTACGAGCAGTACTTC | CASSSDSYEQYF
14 | TRBJ2-7 | - | TRBV29-1 | many | TGCAGCGTTGAAGATCTCGCTCGGGGATACGAGCAGTACTTC | CSVEDLARGYEQYF